These T cell receptor beta chains were read from a single sample in a study of response to subunit inactivated influenza vaccine. TCRdb reprocessed the RT-PCR reads with MiXCR, giving one entry per CDR3 protein. The sample shows roughly 650,000 distinct CDR3 sequences, about a sixth of them seen only once. The specimen comprised PBMCs from blood, sampled 11 to 12 days after vaccination. These receptors were taken from a middle-aged man who received an inactivated influenza vaccine. Both conserved end residues are part of each CDR3. Each record gives: clone size, J gene, D gene, V gene, CDR3 DNA, CDR3 protein. A D gene is named only where the DNA matches it firmly. Clone size is not always given. Where it is, it says once, few, many or a class for expanded clones.

>-|TRBJ1-1|-|TRBV9
TGTGCCAGCAGCGTAGGGGCAGCCATGAACACTGAAGCTTTCTTT
CASSVGAAMNTEAFF
>-|TRBJ1-1|TRBD1|TRBV7-9
TGTGCCAGCAGCTTAGCGGACAGGGGATTTTTGAGCACTGAAGCTTTCTTT
CASSLADRGFLSTEAFF
>-|TRBJ2-3|TRBD2|TRBV7-9
TGTGCCAGCAGCCCAAGCGGGATGATCACAGATACGCAGTATTTT
CASSPSGMITDTQYF
>-|TRBJ1-1|-|TRBV5-1
TGCGCCAGCAGCTTGGTAGGGGGGGTGAACACTGAAGCTTTCTTT
CASSLVGGVNTEAFF
>few|TRBJ1-3|-|TRBV12-3/TRBV12-4
TGTGCCAGCAGTTTTCCAAGAAACACCATATATTTT
CASSFPRNTIYF
>few|TRBJ2-1|TRBD2|TRBV6-2/TRBV6-3
TGTGCCAGCAGTTACATGAGCGGGGCTGAGCAGTTCTTC
CASSYMSGAEQFF
>-|TRBJ2-7|TRBD1|TRBV5-1
TGCGCCAGCAGCACCCAGACAGGGGGCGCAGCAATCGAGCAGTACTTC
CASSTQTGGAAIEQYF
>few|TRBJ1-4|-|TRBV20-1
TGCAGTGCTAGAGATTTGAAGAGAGTTGGTGAAAAACTGTTTTTT
CSARDLKRVGEKLFF
>few|TRBJ1-1|TRBD1|TRBV7-2
TGTGCCAGCAGCTTATTGATCAGGGGGCGTACTGAAGCTTTCTTT
CASSLLIRGRTEAFF
>few|TRBJ2-7|TRBD1|TRBV15
TGTGCCACCAGCAGAGGGGGACAGGGGCTTTACGAGCAGTACTTC
CATSRGGQGLYEQYF
>-|TRBJ2-6|TRBD2|TRBV7-9
TGTGCCAGCAGCCCCGCGGGGGGCCCGCGAGTCCTGACTTTC
CASSPAGGPRVLTF
>-|TRBJ2-5|-|TRBV6-1
TGTGCCAGCAGTACCGGGACGGCAAAAGAGACCCAGTACTTC
CASSTGTAKETQYF
>few|TRBJ1-6|-|TRBV7-3
TGTGCCAGCAGCTTACTGGGGTTAAATTCACCCCTCCACTTT
CASSLLGLNSPLHF
>-|TRBJ2-1|TRBD2|TRBV7-9
TGTGTCCCCGGGGGGGTCGGTGAGCAGATCTTC
CVPGGVGEQIF
>few|TRBJ2-4|TRBD1|TRBV12-3/TRBV12-4
TGTGCCAGCAGACAGGGGGCAGCCAAAAACATTCAGTACTTC
CASRQGAAKNIQYF
>-|TRBJ2-7|TRBD1|TRBV10-3
TGTGCCATCAGAGCGGGACAGGGACAGGGGCAGCAGTACTTC
CAIRAGQGQGQQYF
>few|TRBJ2-1|-|TRBV4-3
TGCGCCAGCAGCCAAGGTTCGGGCGGGGGCAGATTTTACAATGAGCAGTTCTTC
CASSQGSGGGRFYNEQFF
>few|TRBJ2-2|-|TRBV9
TGTGCCAGCAGCGTAGCAGGGAGGAACACCGGGGAGCTGTTTTTT
CASSVAGRNTGELFF
>few|TRBJ2-5|TRBD2|TRBV15
TGTGCCACCAGCGTGCGGCCGGGACTAGCGGGACAAGAGACCCAGTACTTC
CATSVRPGLAGQETQYF
>-|TRBJ2-2|-|TRBV7-2
TGTGCCAGCAGCTTGCTTGGGGTAGCGAACACCGGGGAGCTGTTTTTT
CASSLLGVANTGELFF
>-|TRBJ2-3|TRBD2|TRBV7-2
TGTGCCAGCAGCTTAGCCATCGCGGGAGACACGCAGTATTTT
CASSLAIAGDTQYF
>-|TRBJ2-3|-|TRBV4-3
TGCGCCAGCAGCCAACTGGCTCGCACAGATACGCAGTATTTT
CASSQLARTDTQYF
>-|TRBJ2-7|TRBD1|TRBV10-3
TGTGCCATCAGTCTGGACAGGGTAGGCGAGCAGTACTTC
CAISLDRVGEQYF
>-|TRBJ2-7|TRBD2|TRBV5-1
TGCGCCAGCAGCTTGATCAGCGGGAGAATCGGGTACGAGCAGTACTTC
CASSLISGRIGYEQYF
>-|TRBJ2-4|TRBD1|TRBV7-2
TGTGCCAGCAGTTTTGGGACAGGGATAGCCAAAAACATTCAGTACTTC
CASSFGTGIAKNIQYF
>once|TRBJ2-3|TRBD2|TRBV20-1
TGCTGTGCTAGAGATCATGGGCGGGGGAGCACAGATACGCAGTATTTT
CCARDHGRGSTDTQYF
>many|TRBJ2-1|-|TRBV4-2
TGTGCCAGCAGCCAAGTCGGGGACAATGAGCAGTTCTTC
CASSQVGDNEQFF
>-|TRBJ2-1|TRBD1|TRBV5-1
TGCGCCAGCAGCTTAAGACCCGGGACAGACAACAATGAGCAGTTCTTC
CASSLRPGTDNNEQFF